The subject of this entry is one TCR beta chain. Its antigen remains unknown. This sample is part of a study of cytomegalovirus exposure and HLA in healthy donors. The PCR employed 60 Vbeta primers together with 13 Jbeta primers. Produced via immunoSEQ multiplex PCR; TCRdb's table is partial and in-frame only. Of approximately 120,000 clones detected, roughly four fifths appear once; the ten largest clones hold roughly 13%. Study results and caveats: Most subjects' HLA-A and HLA-B alleles were reportedly predicted from TCR beta sequences. It was likely that a cluster of highly shared sequence variants was a sequencing artifact.

Losses at the gene ends were 1 base for V and 4 bases for J; bases not matched to a gene: 10. The CDR3 contains 17 residues. From germline, CDR1 is MGHRA and CDR2 YSYEKL. V gene TRBV4-1 combines with J gene TRBJ2-1; 7 bases agree with TRBD2. Sequencing was carried out using PBMCs. The TCR sequence derives from a woman aged 60-75 years in good health and CMV-seropositive. DNA of the CDR3: TGCGCCAGCAGCCAAGTAGGATCGGGGGGACGTTACAATGAGCAGTTCTTC. It codes for CASSQVGSGGRYNEQFF.